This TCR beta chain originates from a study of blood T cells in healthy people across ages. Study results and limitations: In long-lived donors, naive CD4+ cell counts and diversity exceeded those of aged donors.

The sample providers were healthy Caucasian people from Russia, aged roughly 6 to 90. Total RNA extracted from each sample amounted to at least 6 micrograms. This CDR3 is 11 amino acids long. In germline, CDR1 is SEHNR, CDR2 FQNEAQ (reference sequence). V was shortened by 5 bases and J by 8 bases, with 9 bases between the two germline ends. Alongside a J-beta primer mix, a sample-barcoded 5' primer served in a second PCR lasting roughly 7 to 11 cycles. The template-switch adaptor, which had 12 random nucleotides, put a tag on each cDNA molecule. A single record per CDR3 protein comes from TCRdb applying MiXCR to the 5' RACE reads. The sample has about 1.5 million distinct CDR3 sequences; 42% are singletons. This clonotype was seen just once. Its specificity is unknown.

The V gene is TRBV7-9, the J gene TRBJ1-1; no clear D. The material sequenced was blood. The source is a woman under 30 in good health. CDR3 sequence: CASSLSPEAFF. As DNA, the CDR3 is TGTGCCAGCAGCCTGTCTCCGGAAGCTTTCTTT.